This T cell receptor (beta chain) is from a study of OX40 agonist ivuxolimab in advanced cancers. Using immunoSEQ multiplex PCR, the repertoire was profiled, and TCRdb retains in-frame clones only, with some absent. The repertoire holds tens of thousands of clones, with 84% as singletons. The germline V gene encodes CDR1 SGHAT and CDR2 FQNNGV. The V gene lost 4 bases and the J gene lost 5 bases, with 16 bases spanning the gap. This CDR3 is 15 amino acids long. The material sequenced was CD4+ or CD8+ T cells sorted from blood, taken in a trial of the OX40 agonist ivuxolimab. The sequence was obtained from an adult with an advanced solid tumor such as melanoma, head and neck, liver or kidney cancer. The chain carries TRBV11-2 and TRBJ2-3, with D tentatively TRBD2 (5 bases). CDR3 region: CASSSPRLAGDTQYF. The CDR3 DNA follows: TGTGCCAGCAGCTCCCCCCGGCTAGCCGGAGATACGCAGTATTTT.